The text below deals with one T cell receptor beta chain. The antigen is not known. The CDR3 extends over 16 amino acids. The data were obtained in a study of monozygotic twins with inflammatory bowel disease. Findings and caveats of the study: The analysis failed to separate different T cell subtypes.

There were around 3,300 ng of total RNA used for each TCR library. TCRdb re-called the 5' RACE reads, yielding one record per CDR3 amino acid sequence without DNA. Recorded for this sample: 120,000 to 150,000 distinct CDR3 sequences. The source of this sequence is a human donor with ulcerative colitis or Crohn's disease, or a healthy co-twin of an affected twin (not recorded which). Sequencing used blood. The V call is TRBV12-3 or TRBV12-4, the J call TRBJ1-6; TCRdb calls TRBD1, which cannot be checked without DNA. CDR3 amino acids: CASRPGQGHYNSPLHF.